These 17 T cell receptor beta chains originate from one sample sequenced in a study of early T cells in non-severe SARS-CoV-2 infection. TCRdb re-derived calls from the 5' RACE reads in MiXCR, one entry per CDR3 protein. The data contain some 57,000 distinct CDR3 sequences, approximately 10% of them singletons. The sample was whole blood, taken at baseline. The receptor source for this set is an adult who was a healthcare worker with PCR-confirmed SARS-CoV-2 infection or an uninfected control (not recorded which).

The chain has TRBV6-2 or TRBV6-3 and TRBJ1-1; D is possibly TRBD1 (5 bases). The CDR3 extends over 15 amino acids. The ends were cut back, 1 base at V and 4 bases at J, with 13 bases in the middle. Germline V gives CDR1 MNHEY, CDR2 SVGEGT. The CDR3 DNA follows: TGTGCCAGCAGTTACTTAGACGGGGGAGGCACTGAAGCTTTCTTT. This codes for CASSYLDGGGTEAFF.

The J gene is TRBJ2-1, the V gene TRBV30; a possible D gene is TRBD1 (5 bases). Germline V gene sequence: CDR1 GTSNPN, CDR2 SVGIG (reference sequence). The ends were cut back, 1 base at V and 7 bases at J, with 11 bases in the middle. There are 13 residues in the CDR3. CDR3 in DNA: TGTGCCTGGAGTGCCGGACACGGGAATGAGCAGTTCTTC. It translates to CAWSAGHGNEQFF.

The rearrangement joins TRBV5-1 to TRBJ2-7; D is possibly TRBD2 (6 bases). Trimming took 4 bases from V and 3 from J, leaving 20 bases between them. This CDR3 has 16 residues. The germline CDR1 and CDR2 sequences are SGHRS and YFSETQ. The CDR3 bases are TGCGCCAGCAGCCCCGGACGGGCTGGCGGGAACTACGAGCAGTACTTC. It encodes CASSPGRAGGNYEQYF.

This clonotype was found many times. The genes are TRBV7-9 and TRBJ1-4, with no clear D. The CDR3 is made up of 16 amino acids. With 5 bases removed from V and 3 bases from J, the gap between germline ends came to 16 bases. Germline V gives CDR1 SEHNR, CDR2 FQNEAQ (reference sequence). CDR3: CASSRSDSSSNEKLFF. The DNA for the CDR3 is TGTGCCAGCAGCCGGAGCGACTCCTCCTCTAATGAAAAACTGTTTTTT.

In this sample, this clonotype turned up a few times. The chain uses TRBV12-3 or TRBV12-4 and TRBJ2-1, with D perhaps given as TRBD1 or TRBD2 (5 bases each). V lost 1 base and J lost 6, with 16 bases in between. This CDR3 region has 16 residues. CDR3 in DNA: TGTGCCAGCAGTTTAGTCCTAGGGGCGGGCTCCAATGAGCAGTTCTTC. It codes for CASSLVLGAGSNEQFF.

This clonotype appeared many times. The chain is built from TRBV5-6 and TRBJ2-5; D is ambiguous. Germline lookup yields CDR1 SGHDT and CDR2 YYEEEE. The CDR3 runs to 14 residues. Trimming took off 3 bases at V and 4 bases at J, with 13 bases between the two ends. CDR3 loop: CASSSTGLLETQYF. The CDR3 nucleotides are TGTGCCAGCAGCTCGACCGGGCTTCTAGAGACCCAGTACTTC.

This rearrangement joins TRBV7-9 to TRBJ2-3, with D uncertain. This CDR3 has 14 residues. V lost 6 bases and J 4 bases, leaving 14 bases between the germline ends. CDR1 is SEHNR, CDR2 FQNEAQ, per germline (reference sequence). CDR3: CASSRSVQADTQYF. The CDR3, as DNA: TGTGCCAGCAGTAGAAGTGTTCAGGCAGATACGCAGTATTTT.

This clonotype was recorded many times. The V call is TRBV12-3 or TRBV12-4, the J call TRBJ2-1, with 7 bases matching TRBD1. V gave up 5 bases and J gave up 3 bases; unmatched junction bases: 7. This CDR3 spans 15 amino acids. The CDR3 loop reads CASSQGQLLYNEQFF. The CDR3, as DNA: TGTGCCAGCAGTCAGGGACAGCTCCTCTACAATGAGCAGTTCTTC.

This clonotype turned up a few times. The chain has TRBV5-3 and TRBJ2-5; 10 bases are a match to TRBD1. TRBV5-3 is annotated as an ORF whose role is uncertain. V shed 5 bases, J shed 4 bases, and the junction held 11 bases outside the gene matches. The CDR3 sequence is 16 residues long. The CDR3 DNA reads TGTGCCAGAAGGTCCCCGGGACAGGGGATCGGAGAGACCCAGTACTTC. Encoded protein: CARRSPGQGIGETQYF.

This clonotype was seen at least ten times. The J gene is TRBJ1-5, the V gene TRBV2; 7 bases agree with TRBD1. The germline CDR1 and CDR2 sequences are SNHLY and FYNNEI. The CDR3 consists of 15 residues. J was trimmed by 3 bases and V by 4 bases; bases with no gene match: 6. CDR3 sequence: CASSVGQAFNQPQHF. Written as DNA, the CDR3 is TGTGCCAGCAGTGTAGGACAGGCCTTCAATCAGCCCCAGCATTTT.

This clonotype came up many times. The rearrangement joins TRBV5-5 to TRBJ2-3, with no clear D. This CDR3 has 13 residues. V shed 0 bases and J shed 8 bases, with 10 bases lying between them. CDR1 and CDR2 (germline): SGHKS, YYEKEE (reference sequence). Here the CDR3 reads CASSLVVLGTQYF. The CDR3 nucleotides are TGTGCCAGCAGCTTGGTTGTTTTAGGTACGCAGTATTTT.

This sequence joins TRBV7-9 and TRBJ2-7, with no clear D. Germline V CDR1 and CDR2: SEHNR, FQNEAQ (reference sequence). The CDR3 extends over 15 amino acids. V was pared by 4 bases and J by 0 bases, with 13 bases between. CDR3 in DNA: TGTGCCAGCAGCTCCCCAGGAAGGAGCTCCTACGAGCAGTACTTC. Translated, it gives CASSSPGRSSYEQYF.

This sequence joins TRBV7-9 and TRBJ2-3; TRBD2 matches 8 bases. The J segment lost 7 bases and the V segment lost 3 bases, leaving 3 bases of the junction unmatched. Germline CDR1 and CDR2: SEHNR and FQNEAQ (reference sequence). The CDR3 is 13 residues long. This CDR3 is CASSFGGAYTQYF. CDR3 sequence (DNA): TGTGCCAGCAGCTTCGGGGGGGCCTATACGCAGTATTTT.

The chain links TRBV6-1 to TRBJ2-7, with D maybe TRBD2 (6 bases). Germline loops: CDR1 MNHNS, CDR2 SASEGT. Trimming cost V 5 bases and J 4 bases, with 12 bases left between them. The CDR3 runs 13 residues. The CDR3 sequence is CASSKIAEYEQYF. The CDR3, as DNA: TGTGCCAGCAGTAAAATAGCGGAATACGAGCAGTACTTC.

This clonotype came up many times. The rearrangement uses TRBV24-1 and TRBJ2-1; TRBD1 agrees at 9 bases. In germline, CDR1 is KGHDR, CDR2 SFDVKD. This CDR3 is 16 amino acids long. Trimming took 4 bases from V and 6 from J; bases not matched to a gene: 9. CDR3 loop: CATSDPEGTGTNEQFF. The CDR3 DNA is TGTGCCACCAGTGACCCAGAGGGGACAGGGACCAATGAGCAGTTCTTC.

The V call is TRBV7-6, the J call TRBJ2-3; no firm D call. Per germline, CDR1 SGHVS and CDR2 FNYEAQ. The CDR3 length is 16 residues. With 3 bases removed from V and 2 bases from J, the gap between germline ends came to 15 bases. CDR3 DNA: TGTGCCAGCAGCTTTCTTGGGGATAAGAACACAGATACGCAGTATTTT. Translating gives CASSFLGDKNTDTQYF.

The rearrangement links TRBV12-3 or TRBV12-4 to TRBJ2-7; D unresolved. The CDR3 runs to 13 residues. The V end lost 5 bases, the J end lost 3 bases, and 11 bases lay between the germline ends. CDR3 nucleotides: TGTGCCAGCAGTCCAACGGCTAACTACGAGCAGTACTTC. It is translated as CASSPTANYEQYF.